This record concerns one TCR beta chain sequence. Its antigen remains unknown. PBMCs yielded sorted CD4+ and CD8+ T cells. The entry originates in a study of CD8+ T cells in alopecia areata. Study at large: Each day, treated patients took oral tofacitinib twice, at 5 to 10 mg per dose.

The authors extracted RNA and reverse transcribed it into cDNA as the sequencing template. Here immunoSEQ multiplex PCR was the method, and the copy in TCRdb shows in-frame clones only, minus some. Altogether approximately 57,000 clones are present, about 96% being singletons, with the ten largest covering about a quarter. Study outcomes and limitations: In patients, TCRs were shared less clearly than in mice, and HLA may possibly be involved. Relative to normal scalp, lesional scalp, especially alopecia totalis/universalis, showed higher clonality.

Looked up from germline, CDR1 is SGHAT and CDR2 is FQNNGV. The CDR3 is made up of 17 amino acids. The V end was cut by 5 bases, the J end by 1 base, with 17 bases between. This TCR was sampled from a human donor with alopecia areata. Here the sequenced sample was CD8+ T cells sorted from blood, taken at week 0. The chain links TRBV11-2 to TRBJ2-2, with D tentatively TRBD1 or TRBD2 (6 bases each). CDR3 bases: TGTGCCAGCAGCCCGGAGGGTGCAGGGGTGAACACCGGGGAGCTGTTTTTT. Translation gives CASSPEGAGVNTGELFF.